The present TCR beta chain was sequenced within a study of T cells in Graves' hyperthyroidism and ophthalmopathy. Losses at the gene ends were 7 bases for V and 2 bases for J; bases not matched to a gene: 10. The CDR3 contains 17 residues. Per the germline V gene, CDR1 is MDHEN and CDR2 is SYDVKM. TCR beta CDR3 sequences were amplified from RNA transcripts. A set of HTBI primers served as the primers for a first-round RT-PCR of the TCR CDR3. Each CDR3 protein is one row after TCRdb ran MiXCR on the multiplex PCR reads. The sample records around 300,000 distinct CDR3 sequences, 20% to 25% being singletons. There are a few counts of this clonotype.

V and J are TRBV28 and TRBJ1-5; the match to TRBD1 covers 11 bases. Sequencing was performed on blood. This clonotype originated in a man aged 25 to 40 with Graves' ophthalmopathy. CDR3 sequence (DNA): TGTGCCAGCACCTCACCGGGACAGGGGGGGGGCAATCAGCCCCAGCATTTT. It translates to CASTSPGQGGGNQPQHF.